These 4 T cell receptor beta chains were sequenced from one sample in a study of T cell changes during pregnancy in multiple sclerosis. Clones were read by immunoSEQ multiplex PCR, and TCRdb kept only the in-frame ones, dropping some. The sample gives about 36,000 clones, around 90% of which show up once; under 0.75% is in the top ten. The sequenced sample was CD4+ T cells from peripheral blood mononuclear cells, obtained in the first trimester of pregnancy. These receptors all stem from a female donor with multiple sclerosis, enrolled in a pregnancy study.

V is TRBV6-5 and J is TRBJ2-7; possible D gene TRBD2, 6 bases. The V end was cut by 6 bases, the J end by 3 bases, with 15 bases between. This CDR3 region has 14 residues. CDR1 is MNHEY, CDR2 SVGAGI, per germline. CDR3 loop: CASSPRGLIYEQYF. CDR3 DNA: TGTGCCAGCAGCCCAAGGGGACTTATCTACGAGCAGTACTTC.

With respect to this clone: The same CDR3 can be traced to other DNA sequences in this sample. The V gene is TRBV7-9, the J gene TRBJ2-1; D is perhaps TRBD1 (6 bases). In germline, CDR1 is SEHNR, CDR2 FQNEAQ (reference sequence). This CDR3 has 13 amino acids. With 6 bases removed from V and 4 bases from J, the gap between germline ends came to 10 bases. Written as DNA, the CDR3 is TGTGCCAGCAGTTCCGGACAGTACAATGAGCAGTTCTTC. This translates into CASSSGQYNEQFF.

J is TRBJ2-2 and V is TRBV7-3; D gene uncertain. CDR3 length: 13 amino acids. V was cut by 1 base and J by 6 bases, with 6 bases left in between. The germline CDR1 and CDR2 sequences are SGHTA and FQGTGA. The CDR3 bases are TGTGCCAGCAGCTTAAATCCTTCCGGGGAGCTGTTTTTT. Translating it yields CASSLNPSGELFF.

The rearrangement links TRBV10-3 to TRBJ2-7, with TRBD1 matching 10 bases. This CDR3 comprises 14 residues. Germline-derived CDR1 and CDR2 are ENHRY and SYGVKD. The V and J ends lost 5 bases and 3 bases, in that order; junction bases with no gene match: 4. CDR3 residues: CAISPGQGIYEQYF. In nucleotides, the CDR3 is TGTGCCATCAGTCCGGGACAGGGGATCTACGAGCAGTACTTC.